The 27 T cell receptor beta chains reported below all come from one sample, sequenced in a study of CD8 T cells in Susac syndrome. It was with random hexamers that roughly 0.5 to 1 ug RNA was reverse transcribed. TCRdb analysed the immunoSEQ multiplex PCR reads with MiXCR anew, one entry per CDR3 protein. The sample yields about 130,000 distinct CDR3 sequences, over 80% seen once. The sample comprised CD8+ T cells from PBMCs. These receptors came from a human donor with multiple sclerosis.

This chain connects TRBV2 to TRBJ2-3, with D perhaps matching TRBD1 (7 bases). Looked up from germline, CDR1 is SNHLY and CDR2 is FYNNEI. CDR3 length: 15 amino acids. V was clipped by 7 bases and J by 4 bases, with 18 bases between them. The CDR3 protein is CASIPEGTAADTQYF. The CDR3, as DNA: TGTGCCAGCATTCCGGAGGGGACAGCGGCAGATACGCAGTATTTT.

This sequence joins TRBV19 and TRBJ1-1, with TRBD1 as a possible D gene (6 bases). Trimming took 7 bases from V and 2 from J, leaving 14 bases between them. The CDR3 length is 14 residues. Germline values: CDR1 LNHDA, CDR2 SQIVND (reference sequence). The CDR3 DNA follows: TGTGCCAGTATGCCCCGGGACACCAACACTGAAGCTTTCTTT. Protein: CASMPRDTNTEAFF.

The CDR3 here is CASSQVSSGVNNEQFF. CDR3 bases: TGCGCCAGCAGCCAAGTCTCGAGCGGGGTGAACAATGAGCAGTTCTTC. This chain links TRBV4-1 with TRBJ2-1; 7 nucleotides agree with TRBD2. Trimming cost V 1 base and J 5 bases; bases outside gene matches: 8. CDR1 is MGHRA and CDR2 is YSYEKL in the germline V gene. This CDR3 has 16 amino acids.

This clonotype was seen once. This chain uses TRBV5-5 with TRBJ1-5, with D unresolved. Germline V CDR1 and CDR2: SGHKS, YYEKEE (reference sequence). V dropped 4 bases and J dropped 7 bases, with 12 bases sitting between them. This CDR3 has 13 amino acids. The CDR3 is CASSPRAEQPQHF. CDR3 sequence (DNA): TGTGCCAGCAGCCCCAGAGCTGAACAGCCCCAGCATTTT.

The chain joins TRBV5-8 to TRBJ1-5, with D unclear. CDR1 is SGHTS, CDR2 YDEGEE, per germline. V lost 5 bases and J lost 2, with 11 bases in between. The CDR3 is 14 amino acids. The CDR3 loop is CASSLSWGNQPQHF. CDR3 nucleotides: TGTGCCAGCAGTTTATCATGGGGCAATCAGCCCCAGCATTTT.

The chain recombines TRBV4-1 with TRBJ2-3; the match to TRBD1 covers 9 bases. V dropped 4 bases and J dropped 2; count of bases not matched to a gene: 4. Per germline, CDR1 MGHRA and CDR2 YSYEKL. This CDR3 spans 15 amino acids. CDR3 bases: TGCGCCAGCAGCCTCCGGACAGGGGACACAGATACGCAGTATTTT. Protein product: CASSLRTGDTDTQYF.

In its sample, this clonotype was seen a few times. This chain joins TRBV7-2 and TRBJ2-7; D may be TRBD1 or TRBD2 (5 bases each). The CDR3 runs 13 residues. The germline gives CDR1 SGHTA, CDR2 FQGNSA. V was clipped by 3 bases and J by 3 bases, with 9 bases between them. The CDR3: CASSLGRNYEQYF. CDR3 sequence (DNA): TGTGCCAGCAGCTTGGGACGGAACTACGAGCAGTACTTC. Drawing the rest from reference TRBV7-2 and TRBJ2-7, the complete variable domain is GAGVSQSPSNKVTEKGKDVELRCDPISGHTALYWYRQSLGQGLEFLIYFQGNSAPDKSGLPSDRFSAERTGGSVSTLTIQRTQQEDSAVYLCASSLGRNYEQYFGPGTRLTVT.

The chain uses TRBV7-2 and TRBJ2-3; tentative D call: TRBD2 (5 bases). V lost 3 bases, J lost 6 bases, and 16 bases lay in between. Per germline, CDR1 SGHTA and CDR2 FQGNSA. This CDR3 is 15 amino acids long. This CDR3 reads CASSFSSSREDTQYF. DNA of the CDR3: TGTGCCAGCAGCTTTAGCTCCTCTAGGGAGGATACGCAGTATTTT.

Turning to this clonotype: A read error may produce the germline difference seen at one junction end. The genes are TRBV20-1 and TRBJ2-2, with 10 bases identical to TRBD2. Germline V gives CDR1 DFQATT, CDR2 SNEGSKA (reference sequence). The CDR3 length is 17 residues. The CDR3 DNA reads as TGCAGTGCTAGACGTAAAACTAGCGGGATCTACACCGGGGAGCTTTTTTTT. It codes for CSARRKTSGIYTGELFF.

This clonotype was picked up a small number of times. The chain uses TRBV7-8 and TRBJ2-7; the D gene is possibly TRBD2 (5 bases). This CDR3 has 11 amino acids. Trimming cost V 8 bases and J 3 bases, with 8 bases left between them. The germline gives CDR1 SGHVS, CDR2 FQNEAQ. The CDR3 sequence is CASSGSYEQYF. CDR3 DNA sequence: TGTGCCAGCTCTGGGAGCTACGAGCAGTACTTC.

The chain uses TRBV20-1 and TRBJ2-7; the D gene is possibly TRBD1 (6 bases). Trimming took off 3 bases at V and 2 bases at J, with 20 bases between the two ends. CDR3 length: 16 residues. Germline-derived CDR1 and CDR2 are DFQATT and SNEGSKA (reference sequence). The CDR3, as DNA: TGCAGTGCTAGCCAAAAGAAACAGGGTGGGACCTACGAGCAGTACTTC. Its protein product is CSASQKKQGGTYEQYF.

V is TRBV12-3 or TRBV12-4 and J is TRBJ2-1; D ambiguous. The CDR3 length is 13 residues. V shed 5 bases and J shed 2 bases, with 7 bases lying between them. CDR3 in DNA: TGTGCCAGCAGTGGCCCAGCCTACAATGAGCAGTTCTTC. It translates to CASSGPAYNEQFF.

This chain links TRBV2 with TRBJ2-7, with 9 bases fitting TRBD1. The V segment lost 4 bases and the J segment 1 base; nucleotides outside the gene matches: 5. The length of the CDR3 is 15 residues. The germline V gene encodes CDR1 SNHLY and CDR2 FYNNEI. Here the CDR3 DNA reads TGTGCCAGCAGTGGTGGGACAGGGCTATCCTACGAGCAGTACTTC. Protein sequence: CASSGGTGLSYEQYF.

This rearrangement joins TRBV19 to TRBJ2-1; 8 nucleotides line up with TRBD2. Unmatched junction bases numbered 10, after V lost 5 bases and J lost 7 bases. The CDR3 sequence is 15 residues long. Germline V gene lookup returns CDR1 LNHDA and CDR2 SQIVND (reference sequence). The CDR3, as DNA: TGTGCCAGTAGTTTGTCTAGCGGCGGGGGGAATGAGCAGTTCTTC. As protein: CASSLSSGGGNEQFF.

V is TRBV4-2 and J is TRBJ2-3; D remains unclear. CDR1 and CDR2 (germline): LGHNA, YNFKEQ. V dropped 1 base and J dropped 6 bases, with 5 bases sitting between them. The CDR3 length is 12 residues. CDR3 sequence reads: CASSQGSDTQYF. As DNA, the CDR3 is TGTGCCAGCAGCCAAGGGTCGGATACGCAGTATTTT.

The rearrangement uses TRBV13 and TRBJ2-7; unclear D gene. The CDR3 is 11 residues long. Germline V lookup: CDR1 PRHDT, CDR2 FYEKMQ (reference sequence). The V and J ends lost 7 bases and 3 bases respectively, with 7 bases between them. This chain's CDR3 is CASTDGYEQYV. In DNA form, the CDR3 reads TGTGCCAGCACCGACGGCTACGAGCAGTACGTC.

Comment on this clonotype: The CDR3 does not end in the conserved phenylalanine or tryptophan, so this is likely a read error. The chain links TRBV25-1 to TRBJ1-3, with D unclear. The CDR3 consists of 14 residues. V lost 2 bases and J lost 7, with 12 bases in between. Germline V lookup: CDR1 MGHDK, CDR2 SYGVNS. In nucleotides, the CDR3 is TGTGCCAGCAGTGAAGAAGGGTATGCGAACACCATATATTGT. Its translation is CASSEEGYANTIYC.

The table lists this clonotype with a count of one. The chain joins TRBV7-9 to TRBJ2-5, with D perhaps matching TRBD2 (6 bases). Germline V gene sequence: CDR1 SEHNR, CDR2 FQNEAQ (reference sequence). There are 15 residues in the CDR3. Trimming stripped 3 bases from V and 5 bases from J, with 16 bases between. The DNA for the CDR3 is TGTGCCAGCAGCTTTTACTCGGGGGTTAACGAGACCCAGTACTTC. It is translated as CASSFYSGVNETQYF.

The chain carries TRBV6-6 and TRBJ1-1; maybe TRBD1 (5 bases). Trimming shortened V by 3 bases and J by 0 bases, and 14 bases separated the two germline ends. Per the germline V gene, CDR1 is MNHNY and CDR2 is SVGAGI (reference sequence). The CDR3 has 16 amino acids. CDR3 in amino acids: CASSYSVDSMNTEAFF. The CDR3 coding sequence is TGTGCCAGCAGTTATTCGGTCGACAGCATGAACACTGAAGCTTTCTTT.

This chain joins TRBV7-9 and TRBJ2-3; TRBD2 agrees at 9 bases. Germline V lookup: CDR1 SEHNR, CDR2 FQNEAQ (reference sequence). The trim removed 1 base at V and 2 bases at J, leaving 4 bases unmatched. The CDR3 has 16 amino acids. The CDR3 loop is CASSLGLAGLTDTQYF. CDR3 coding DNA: TGTGCCAGCAGCTTAGGGCTAGCGGGACTCACAGATACGCAGTATTTT.

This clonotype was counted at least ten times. CDR3 sequence (DNA): TGTGCCAGCAGCTTAGTGGCTGCCGATGGAAACACCATATATTTT. It encodes CASSLVAADGNTIYF. This chain links TRBV11-3 with TRBJ1-3, with D unresolved. The germline V and J ends were trimmed by 1 base and 3 bases, with 10 bases remaining between them. The germline CDR1 and CDR2 sequences are SGHNT and YENEEA. The CDR3 sequence is 15 residues long.

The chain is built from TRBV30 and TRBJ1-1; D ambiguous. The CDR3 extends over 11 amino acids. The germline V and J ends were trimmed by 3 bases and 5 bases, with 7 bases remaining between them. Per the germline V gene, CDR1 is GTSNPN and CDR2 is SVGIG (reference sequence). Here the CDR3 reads CAWSPGTEAFF. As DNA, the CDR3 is TGTGCCTGGAGCCCCGGGACTGAAGCTTTCTTT.

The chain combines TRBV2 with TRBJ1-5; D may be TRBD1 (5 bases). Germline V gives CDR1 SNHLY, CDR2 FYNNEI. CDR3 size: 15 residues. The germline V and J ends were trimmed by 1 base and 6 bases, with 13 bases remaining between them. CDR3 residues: CASSEETDLRQPQHF. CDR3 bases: TGTGCCAGCAGTGAAGAGACAGACCTACGTCAGCCCCAGCATTTT.

The CDR3 DNA follows: TGTGCCAGCAGGGCGGGGACAGACTTTCTACCTAGCAATCAGCCCCAGCATTTT. This encodes CASRAGTDFLPSNQPQHF. The chain links TRBV6-1 to TRBJ1-5; 7 bases line up with TRBD1. Trimming took 6 bases from V and 0 from J; bases not matched to a gene: 14. CDR3 length: 18 amino acids. Germline-derived CDR1 and CDR2 are MNHNS and SASEGT.

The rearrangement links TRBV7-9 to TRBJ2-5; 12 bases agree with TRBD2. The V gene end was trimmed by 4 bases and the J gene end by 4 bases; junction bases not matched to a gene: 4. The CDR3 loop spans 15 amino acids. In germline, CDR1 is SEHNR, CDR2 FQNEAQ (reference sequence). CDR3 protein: CASSSPLAGGETQYF. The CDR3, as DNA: TGTGCCAGCAGCTCCCCACTAGCGGGAGGAGAGACCCAGTACTTC.

CDR3 sequence (DNA): TGTGCCAGCAGCTTAAGGGTTGGCGACACCGGGGAGCTGTTTTTT. As protein: CASSLRVGDTGELFF. The rearrangement links TRBV7-9 to TRBJ2-2; D not certain. The CDR3 covers 15 residues. Per germline, CDR1 SEHNR and CDR2 FQNEAQ (reference sequence). V was cut by 2 bases and J by 3 bases, with 10 bases left in between.

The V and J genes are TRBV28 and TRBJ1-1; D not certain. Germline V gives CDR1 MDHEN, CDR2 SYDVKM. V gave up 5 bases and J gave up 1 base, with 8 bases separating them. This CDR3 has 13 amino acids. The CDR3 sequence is CASSNRRNTEAFF. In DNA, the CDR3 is TGTGCCAGCAGTAATCGACGGAACACTGAAGCTTTCTTT.